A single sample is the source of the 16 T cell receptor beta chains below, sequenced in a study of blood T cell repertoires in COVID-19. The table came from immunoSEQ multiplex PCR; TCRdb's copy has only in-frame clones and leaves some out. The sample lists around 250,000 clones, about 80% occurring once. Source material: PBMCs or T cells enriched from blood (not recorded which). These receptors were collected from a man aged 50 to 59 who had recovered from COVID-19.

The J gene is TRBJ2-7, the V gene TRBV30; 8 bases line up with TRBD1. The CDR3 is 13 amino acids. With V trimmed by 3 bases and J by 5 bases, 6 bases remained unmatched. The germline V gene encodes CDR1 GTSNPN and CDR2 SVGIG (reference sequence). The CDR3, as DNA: TGTGCCTGGAGAGGACAGGGCGCCCACGAGCAGTACTTC. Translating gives CAWRGQGAHEQYF.

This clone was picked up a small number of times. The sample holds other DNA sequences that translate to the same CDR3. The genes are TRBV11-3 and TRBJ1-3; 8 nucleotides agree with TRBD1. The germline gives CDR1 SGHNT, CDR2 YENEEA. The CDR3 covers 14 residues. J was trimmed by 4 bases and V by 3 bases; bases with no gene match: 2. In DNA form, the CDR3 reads TGTGCCAGCAGCTTGGGGACAGGAGGAAACACCATATATTTT. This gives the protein CASSLGTGGNTIYF.

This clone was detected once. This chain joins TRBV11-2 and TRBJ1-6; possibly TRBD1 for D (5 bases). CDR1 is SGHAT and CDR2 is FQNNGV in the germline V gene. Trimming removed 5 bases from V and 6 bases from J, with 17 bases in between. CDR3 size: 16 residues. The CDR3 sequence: CASSPRGDEGNSPLHF. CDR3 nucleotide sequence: TGTGCCAGCAGCCCGCGGGGGGATGAGGGTAATTCACCCCTCCACTTT.

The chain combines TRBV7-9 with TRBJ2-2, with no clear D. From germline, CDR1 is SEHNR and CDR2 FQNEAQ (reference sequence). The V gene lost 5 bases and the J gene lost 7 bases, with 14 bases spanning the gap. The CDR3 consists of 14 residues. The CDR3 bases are TGTGCCAGCAGCCACGACAAGTATGGCGGGGAGCTGTTTTTT. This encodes CASSHDKYGGELFF. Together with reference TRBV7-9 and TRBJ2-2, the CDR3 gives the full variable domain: DTGVSQNPRHKITKRGQNVTFRCDPISEHNRLYWYRQTLGQGPEFLTYFQNEAQLEKSRLLSDRFSAERPKGSFSTLEIQRTEQGDSAMYLCASSHDKYGGELFFGEGSRLTVL.

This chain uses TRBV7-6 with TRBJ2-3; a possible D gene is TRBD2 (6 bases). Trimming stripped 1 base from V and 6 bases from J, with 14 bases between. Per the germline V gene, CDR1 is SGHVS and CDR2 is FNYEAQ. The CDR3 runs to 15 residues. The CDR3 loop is CASSLGSPAGDTQYF. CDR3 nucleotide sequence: TGTGCCAGCAGCTTAGGAAGCCCGGCGGGGGATACGCAGTATTTT.

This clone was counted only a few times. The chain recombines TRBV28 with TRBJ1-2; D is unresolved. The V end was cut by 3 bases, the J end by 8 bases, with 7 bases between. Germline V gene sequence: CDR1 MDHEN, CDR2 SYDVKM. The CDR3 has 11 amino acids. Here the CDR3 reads CASSFAGGYTF. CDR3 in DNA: TGTGCCAGCAGTTTCGCCGGGGGCTACACCTTC.

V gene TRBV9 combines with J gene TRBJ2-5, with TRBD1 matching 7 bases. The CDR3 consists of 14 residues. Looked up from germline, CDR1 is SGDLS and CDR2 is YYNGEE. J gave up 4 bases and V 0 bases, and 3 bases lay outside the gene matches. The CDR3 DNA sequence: TGTGCCAGCAGCGTAGTAGGGGGCCTAGAGACCCAGTACTTC. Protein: CASSVVGGLETQYF.

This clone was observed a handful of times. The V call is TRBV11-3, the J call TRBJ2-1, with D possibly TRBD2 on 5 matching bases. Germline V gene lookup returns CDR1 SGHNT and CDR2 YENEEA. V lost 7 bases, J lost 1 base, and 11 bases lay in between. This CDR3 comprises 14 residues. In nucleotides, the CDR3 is TGTGCCAGCAAGGACTCGGTTTCCTACAATGAGCAGTTCTTC. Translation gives CASKDSVSYNEQFF.

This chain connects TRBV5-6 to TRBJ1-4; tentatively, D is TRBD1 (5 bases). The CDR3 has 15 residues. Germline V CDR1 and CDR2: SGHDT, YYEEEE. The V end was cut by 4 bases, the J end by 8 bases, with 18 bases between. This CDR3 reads CASSRTSSMGEKLFF. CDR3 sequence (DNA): TGTGCCAGCAGCCGGACATCCTCAATGGGGGAAAAACTGTTTTTT.

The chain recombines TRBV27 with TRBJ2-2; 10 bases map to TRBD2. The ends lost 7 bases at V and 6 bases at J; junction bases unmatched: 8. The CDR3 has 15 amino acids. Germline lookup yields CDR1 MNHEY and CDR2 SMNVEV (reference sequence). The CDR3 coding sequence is TGTGCCAGCAAATACGGGACTAGCGCTGCCGGGGAGCTGTTTTTT. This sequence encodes CASKYGTSAAGELFF.

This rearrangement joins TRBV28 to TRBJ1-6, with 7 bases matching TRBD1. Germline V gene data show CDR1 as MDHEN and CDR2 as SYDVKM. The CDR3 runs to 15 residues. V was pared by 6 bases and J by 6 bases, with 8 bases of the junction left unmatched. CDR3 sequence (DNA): TGTGCCAGCAGGCTCTCCGGGACAGTTAATTCACCCCTCCACTTT. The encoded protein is CASRLSGTVNSPLHF.

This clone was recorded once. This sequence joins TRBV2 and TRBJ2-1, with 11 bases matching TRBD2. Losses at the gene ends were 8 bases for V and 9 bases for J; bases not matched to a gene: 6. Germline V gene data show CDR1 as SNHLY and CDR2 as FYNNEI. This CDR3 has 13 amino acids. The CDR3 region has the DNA TGTGCCAGCCGTAGCGGGGGGGCCTTTGAGCAGTTCTTC. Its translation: CASRSGGAFEQFF. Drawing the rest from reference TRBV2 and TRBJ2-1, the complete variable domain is EPEVTQTPSHQVTQMGQEVILRCVPISNHLYFYWYRQILGQKVEFLVSFYNNEISEKSEIFDDQFSVERPDGSNFTLKIRSTKLEDSAMYFCASRSGGAFEQFFGPGTRLTVL.

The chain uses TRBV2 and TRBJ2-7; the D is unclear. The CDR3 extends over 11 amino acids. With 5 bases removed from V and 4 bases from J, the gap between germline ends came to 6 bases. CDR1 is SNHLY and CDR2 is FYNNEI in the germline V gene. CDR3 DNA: TGTGCCAGCAGTCCCAAATACGAGCAGTACTTC. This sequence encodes CASSPKYEQYF.

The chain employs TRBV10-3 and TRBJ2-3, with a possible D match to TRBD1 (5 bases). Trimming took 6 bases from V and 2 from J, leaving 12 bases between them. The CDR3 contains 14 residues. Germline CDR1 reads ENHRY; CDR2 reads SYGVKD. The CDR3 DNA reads TGTGCCATCAGGGCTTGGGGCGACACAGATACGCAGTATTTT. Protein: CAIRAWGDTDTQYF.

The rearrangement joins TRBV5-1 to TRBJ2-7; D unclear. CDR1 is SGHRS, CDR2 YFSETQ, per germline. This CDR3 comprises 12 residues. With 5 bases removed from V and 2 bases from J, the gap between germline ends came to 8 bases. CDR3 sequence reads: CASRASAYEQYF. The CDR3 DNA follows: TGCGCCAGCAGGGCCTCAGCCTACGAGCAGTACTTC.

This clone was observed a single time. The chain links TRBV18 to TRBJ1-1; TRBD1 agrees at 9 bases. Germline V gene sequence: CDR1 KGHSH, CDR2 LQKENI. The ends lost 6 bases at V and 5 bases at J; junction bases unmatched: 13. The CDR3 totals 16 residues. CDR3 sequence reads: CASSPLMGDRDTEAFF. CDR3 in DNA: TGTGCCAGCTCTCCCCTTATGGGGGACAGGGATACTGAAGCTTTCTTT.